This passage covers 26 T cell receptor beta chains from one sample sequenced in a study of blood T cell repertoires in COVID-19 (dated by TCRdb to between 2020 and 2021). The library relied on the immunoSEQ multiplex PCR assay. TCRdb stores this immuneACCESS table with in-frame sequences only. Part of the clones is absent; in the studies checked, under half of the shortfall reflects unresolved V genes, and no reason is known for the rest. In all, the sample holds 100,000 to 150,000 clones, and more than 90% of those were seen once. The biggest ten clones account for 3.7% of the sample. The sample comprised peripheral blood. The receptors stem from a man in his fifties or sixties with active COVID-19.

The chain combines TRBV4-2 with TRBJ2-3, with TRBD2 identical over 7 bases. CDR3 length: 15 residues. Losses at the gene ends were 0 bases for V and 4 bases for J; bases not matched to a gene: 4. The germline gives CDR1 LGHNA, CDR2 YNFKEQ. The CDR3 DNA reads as TGTGCCAGCAGCCAAGATAGCCGGGGGGCAGATACGCAGTATTTT. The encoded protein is CASSQDSRGADTQYF.

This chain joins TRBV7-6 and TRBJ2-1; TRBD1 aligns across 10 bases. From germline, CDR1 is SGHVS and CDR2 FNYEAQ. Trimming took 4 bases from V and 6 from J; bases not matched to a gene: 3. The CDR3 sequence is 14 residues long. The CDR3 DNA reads TGTGCCAGCAGCTCAAGGACAGGGGGCAATGAGCAGTTCTTC. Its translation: CASSSRTGGNEQFF.

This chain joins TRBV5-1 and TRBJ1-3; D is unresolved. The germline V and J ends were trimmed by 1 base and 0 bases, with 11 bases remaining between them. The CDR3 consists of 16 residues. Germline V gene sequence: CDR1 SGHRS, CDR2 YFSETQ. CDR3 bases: TGCGCCAGCAGCTTGCGTACTGGGAGCTCTGGAAACACCATATATTTT. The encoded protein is CASSLRTGSSGNTIYF.

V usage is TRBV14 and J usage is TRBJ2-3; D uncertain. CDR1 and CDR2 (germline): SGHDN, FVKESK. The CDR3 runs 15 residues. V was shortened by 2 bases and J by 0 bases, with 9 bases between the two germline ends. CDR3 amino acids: CASSQFQTSTDTQYF. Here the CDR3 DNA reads TGTGCCAGCAGCCAATTCCAAACTAGCACAGATACGCAGTATTTT.

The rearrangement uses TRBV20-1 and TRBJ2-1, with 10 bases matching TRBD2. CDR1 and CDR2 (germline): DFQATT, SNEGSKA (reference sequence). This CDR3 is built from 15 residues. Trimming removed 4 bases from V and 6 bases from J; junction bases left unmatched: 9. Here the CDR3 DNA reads TGCAGTGCTACTGAAACTAGCGGGATCTCCAATGAGCAGTTCTTC. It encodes CSATETSGISNEQFF.

The chain's CDR3 is CAISESGGVYNEQFF. CDR3 coding DNA: TGTGCCATCAGTGAGTCGGGGGGGGTCTACAATGAGCAGTTCTTC. This chain uses TRBV10-3 with TRBJ2-1; 7 bases are a match to TRBD2. The V gene end was trimmed by 0 bases and the J gene end by 3 bases; junction bases not matched to a gene: 2. Germline-derived CDR1 and CDR2 are ENHRY and SYGVKD. This CDR3 spans 15 amino acids.

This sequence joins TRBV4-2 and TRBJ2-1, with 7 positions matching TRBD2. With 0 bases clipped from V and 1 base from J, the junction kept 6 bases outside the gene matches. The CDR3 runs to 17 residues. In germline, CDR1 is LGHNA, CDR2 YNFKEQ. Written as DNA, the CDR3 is TGTGCCAGCAGCCAAGATCCGAGCGGGGAATCCTACAATGAGCAGTTCTTC. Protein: CASSQDPSGESYNEQFF.

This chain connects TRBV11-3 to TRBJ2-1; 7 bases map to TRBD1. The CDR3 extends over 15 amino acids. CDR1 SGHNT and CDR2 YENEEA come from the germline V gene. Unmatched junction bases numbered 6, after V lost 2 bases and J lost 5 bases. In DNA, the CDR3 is TGTGCCAGCAGCTTAATGGCAGGGGGTCACAATGAGCAGTTCTTC. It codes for CASSLMAGGHNEQFF.

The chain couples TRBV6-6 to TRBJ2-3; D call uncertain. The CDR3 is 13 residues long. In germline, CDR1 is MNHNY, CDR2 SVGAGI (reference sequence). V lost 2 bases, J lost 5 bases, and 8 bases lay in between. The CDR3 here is CASSYMSGDTQYF. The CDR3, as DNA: TGTGCCAGCAGTTACATGAGTGGAGATACGCAGTATTTT.

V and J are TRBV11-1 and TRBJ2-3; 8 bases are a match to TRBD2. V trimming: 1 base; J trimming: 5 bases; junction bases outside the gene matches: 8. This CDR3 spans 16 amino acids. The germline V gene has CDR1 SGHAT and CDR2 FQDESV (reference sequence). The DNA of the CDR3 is TGTGCCAGCAGCTTAGACCTAGCGGGCCGAGGAGATACGCAGTATTTT. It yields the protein CASSLDLAGRGDTQYF.

DNA of the CDR3: TGTGCCAGTAGCCTACAGGGCTGGGGCACTGAAGCTTTCTTT. Translation: CASSLQGWGTEAFF. J is TRBJ1-1 and V is TRBV19, with D perhaps matching TRBD1 (6 bases). CDR1 LNHDA and CDR2 SQIVND come from the germline V gene (reference sequence). With 6 bases removed from V and 4 bases from J, the gap between germline ends came to 15 bases. The CDR3 contains 14 residues.

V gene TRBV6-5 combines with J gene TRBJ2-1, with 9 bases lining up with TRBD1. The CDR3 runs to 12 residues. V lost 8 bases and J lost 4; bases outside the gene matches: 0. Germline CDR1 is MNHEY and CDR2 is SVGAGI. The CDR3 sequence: CASGQGYNEQFF. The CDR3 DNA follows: TGTGCCAGCGGACAGGGGTACAATGAGCAGTTCTTC.

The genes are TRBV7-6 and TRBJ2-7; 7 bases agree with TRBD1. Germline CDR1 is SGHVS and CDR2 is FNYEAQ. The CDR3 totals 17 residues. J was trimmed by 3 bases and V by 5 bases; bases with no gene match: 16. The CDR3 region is CASSPRIGQDPVYEQYF. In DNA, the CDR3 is TGTGCCAGCAGCCCACGTATCGGACAGGATCCCGTCTACGAGCAGTACTTC.

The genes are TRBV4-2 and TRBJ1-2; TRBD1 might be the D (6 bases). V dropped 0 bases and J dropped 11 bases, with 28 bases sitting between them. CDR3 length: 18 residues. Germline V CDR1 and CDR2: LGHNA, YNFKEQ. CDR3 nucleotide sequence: TGTGCCAGCAGCCAAGATGGGAACAGGGTTACAGGGAACTTGGTTTACACCTTC. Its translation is CASSQDGNRVTGNLVYTF.

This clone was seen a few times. The CDR3 bases are TGTGCCACAGGACAGGGGGAAGGCACTGAAGCTTTCTTT. It is translated as CATGQGEGTEAFF. The chain joins TRBV2 to TRBJ1-1; 10 bases are a match to TRBD1. Germline CDR1 reads SNHLY; CDR2 reads FYNNEI. The CDR3 covers 13 residues. J gave up 4 bases and V 10 bases, and 6 bases lay outside the gene matches.

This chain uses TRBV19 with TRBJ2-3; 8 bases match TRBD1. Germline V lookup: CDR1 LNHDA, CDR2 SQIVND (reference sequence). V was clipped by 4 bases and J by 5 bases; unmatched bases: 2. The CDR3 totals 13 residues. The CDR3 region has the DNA TGTGCCAGTAGTAGAGACAGGGGAGATACGCAGTATTTT. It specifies CASSRDRGDTQYF.

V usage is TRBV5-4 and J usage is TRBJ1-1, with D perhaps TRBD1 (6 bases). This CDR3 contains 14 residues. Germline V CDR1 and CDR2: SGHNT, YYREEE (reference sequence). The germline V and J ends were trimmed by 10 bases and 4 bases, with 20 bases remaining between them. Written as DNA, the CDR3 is TGTGCCGGATCAAAACAGGGTATGAGCACTGAAGCTTTCTTT. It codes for CAGSKQGMSTEAFF.

The CDR3 nucleotides read TGCGCCAGCAATCACCTAGCGGGGAATGAGCAGTTCTTC. Amino acid sequence: CASNHLAGNEQFF. The chain links TRBV5-1 to TRBJ2-1; the match to TRBD2 covers 9 bases. The germline V gene has CDR1 SGHRS and CDR2 YFSETQ. After removal of 6 bases from V and 7 bases from J, the junction contained 5 bases not matched to a gene. The CDR3 covers 13 residues.

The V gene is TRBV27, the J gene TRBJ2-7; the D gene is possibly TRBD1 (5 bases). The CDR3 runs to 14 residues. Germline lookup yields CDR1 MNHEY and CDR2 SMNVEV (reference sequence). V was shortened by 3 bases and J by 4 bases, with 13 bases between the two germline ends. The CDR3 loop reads CASSLSQGTYEQYF. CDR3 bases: TGTGCCAGCAGTTTGTCGCAGGGTACGTACGAGCAGTACTTC.

The CDR3 here is CASSPLAGRETQYF. The CDR3 nucleotides read TGTGCCAGCTCACCACTAGCGGGCCGAGAGACCCAGTACTTC. The chain joins TRBV18 to TRBJ2-5; 7 positions match TRBD2. The CDR3 extends over 14 amino acids. Trimming at V came to 1 base and at J to 4 bases, leaving 3 bases not matched to a gene. Germline loops: CDR1 KGHSH, CDR2 LQKENI.

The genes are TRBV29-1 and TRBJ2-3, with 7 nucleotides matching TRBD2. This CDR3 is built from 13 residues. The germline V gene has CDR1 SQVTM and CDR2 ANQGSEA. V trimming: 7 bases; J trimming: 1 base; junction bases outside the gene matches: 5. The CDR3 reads CSDTLAGTDTQYF. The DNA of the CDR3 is TGCAGCGACACTCTAGCGGGCACAGATACGCAGTATTTT.

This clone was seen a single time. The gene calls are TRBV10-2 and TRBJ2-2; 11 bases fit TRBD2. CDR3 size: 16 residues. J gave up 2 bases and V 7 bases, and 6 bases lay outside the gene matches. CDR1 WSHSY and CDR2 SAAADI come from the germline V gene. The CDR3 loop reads CASKGSGGGNTGELFF. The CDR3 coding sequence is TGCGCCAGCAAGGGTAGCGGGGGGGGAAACACCGGGGAGCTGTTTTTT.

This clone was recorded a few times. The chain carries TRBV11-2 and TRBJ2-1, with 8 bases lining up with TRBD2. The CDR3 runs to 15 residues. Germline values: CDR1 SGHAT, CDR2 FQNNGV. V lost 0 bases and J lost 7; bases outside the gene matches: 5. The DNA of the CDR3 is TGTGCCAGCAGCTTAGATCCCAGCGGGAGAAATGAGCAGTTCTTC. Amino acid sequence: CASSLDPSGRNEQFF.

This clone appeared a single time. The CDR3 protein is CASSPTVRLQETQYF. The CDR3 nucleotides are TGCGCCAGCAGCCCGACAGTTAGGCTACAAGAGACCCAGTACTTC. The V gene is TRBV5-1, the J gene TRBJ2-5; D possibly corresponds to TRBD1 (5 bases). V was trimmed by 4 bases and J by 2 bases, leaving 15 bases between them. The CDR3 has 15 residues. CDR1 SGHRS and CDR2 YFSETQ come from the germline V gene.

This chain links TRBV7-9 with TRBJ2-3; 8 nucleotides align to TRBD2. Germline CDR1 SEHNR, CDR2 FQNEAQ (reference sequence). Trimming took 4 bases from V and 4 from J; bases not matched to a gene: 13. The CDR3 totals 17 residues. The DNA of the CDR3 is TGTGCCAGCAGCTCACAGAAAGGAGTCGGGGGGGCAGATACGCAGTATTTT. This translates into CASSSQKGVGGADTQYF. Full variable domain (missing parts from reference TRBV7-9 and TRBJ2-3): DTGVSQNPRHKITKRGQNVTFRCDPISEHNRLYWYRQTLGQGPEFLTYFQNEAQLEKSRLLSDRFSAERPKGSFSTLEIQRTEQGDSAMYLCASSSQKGVGGADTQYFGPGTRLTVL.

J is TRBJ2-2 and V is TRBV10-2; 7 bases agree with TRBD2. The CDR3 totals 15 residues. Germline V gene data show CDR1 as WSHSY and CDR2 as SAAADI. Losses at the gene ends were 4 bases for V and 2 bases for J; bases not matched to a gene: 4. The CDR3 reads CASSVTSRNTGELFF. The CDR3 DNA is TGCGCCAGCAGTGTGACTAGCCGAAACACCGGGGAGCTGTTTTTT.